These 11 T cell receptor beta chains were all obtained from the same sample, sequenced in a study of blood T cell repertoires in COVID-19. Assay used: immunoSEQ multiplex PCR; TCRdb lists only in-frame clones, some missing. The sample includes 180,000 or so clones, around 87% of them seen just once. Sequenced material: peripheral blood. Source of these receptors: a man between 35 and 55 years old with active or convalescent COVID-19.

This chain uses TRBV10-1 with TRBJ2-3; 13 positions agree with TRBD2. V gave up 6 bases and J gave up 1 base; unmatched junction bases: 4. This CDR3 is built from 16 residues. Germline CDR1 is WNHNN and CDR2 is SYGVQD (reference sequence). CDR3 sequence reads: CASSEGLAGRTDTQYF. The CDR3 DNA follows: TGCGCCAGCAGCGAGGGACTAGCGGGGCGCACAGATACGCAGTATTTT.

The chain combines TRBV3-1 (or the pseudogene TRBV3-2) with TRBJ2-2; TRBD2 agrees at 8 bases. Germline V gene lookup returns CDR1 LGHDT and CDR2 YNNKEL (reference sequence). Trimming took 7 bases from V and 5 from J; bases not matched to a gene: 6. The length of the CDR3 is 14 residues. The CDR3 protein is CASNRGGLTGELFF. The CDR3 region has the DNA TGTGCCAGCAATCGGGGGGGCTTGACCGGGGAGCTGTTTTTT.

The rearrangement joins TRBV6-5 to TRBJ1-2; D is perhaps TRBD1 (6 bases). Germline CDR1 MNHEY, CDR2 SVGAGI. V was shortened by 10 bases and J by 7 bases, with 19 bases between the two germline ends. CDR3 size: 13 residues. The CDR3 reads CAIGRGRSGGYTF. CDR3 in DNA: TGTGCCATCGGGCGGGGGCGATCGGGTGGCTACACCTTC.

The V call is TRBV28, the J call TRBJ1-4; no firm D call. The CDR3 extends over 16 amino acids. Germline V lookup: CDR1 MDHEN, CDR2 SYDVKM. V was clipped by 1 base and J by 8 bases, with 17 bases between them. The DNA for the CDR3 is TGTGCCAGCAGTTTATCCCCCGCCCGATCTCGGGAAAAACTGTTTTTT. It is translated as CASSLSPARSREKLFF.

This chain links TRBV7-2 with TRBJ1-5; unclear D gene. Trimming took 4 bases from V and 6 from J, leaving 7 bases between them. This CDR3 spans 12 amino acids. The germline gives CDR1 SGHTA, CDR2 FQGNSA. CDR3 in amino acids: CASSSFSQPQHF. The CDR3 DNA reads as TGTGCCAGCAGCTCTTTTAGTCAGCCCCAGCATTTT.

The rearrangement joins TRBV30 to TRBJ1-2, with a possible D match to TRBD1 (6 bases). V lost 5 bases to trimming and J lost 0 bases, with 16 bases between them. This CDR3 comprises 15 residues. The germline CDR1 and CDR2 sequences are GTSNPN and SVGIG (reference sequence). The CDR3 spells CAWSIIQGTNYGYTF. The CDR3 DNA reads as TGTGCCTGGTCTATTATACAGGGAACTAACTATGGCTACACCTTC.

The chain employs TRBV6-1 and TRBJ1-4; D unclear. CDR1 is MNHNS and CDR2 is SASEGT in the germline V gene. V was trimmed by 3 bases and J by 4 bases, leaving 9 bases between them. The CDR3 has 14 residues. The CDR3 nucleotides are TGTGCCAGCAGTGACGGGTATGGTAATGAAAAACTGTTTTTT. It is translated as CASSDGYGNEKLFF.

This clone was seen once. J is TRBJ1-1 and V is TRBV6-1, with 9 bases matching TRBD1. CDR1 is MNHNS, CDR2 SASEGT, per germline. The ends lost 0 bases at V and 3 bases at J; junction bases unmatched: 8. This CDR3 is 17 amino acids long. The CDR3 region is CASSEAPGTGTHTEAFF. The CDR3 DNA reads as TGTGCCAGCAGTGAAGCGCCTGGGACAGGGACTCACACTGAAGCTTTCTTT.

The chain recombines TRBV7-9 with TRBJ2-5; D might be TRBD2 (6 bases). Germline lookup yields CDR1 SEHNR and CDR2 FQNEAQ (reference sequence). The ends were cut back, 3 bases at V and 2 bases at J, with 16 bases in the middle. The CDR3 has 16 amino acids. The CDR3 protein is CASSLGGSSGQETQYF. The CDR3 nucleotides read TGTGCCAGCAGCTTGGGGGGAAGCAGTGGGCAAGAGACCCAGTACTTC.

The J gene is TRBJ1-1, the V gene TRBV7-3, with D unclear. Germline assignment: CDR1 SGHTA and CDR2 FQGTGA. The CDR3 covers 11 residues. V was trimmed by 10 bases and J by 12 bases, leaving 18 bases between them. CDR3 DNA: TGTGCCAACCTAGACCCCTGGTATTCTTTCTTT. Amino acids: CANLDPWYSFF.

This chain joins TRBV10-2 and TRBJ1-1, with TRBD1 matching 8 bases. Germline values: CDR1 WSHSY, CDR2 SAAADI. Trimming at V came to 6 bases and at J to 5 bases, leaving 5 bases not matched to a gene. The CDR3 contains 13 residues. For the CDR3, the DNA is TGCGCCAGCAGCAACAGGGGGGATACTGAAGCTTTCTTT. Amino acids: CASSNRGDTEAFF.